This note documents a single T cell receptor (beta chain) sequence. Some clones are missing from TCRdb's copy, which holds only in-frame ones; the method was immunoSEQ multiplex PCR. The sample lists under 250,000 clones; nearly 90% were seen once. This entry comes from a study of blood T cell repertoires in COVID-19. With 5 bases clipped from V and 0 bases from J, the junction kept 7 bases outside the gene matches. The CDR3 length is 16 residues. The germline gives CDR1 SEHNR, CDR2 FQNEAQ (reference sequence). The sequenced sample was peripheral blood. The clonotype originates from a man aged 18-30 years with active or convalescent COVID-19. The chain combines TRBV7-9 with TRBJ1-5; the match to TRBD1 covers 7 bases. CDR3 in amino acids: CASSADRASSNQPQHF. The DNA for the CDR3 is TGTGCCAGCAGCGCCGACAGGGCGAGTAGCAATCAGCCCCAGCATTTT.